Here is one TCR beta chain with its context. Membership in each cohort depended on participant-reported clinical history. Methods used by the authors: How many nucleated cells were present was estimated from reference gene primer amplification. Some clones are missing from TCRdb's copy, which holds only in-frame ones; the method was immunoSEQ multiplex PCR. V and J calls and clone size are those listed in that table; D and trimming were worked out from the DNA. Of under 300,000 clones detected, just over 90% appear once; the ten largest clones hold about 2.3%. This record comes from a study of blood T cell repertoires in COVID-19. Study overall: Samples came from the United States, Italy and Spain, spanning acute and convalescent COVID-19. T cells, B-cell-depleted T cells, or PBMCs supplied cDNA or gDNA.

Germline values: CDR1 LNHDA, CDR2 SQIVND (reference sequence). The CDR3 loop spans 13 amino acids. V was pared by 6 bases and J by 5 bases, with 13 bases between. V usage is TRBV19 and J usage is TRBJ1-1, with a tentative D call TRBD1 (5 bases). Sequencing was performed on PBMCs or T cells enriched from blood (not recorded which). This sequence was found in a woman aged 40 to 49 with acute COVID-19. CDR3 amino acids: CASSDSYATEAFF. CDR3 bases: TGTGCCAGTAGCGACAGTTATGCTACTGAAGCTTTCTTT.